This T cell receptor beta chain was sequenced in a study of blood T cell repertoires in COVID-19. At the level of the study: Collection of acute and convalescent COVID-19 samples took place in the United States, Italy and Spain. The analysed material was cDNA or gDNA that came from T cells, B-cell-depleted T cells, or PBMCs.

V lost 0 bases to trimming and J lost 5 bases; unmatched junction nucleotides: 9. Germline CDR1 and CDR2: SGHRS and YFSETQ. The CDR3 is 16 residues long. Authors' analysis steps: Using reference gene primer amplification, nucleated cell counts were estimated. Clones were read by immunoSEQ multiplex PCR, and TCRdb kept only the in-frame ones, dropping some. The V and J calls and clone size are taken from that table; D and trimming were inferred from the DNA. The sample includes 250,000 to 350,000 clones, around 89% of them seen just once. Sequencing was done on a sample of peripheral blood. V usage is TRBV5-1 and J usage is TRBJ1-1; 8 bases map to TRBD1. The clonotype comes from a woman aged 55-70 years with acute or convalescent COVID-19. The CDR3 here is CASSLGAGGARTEAFF. The CDR3 region has the DNA TGCGCCAGCAGCTTGGGGGCAGGGGGCGCAAGGACTGAAGCTTTCTTT.